One sample yielded the 7 T cell receptor beta chains listed below, sequenced in a study of molecular identifiers for immune sequencing clone quantification. TCRdb reprocessed the PCR reads with MiXCR, giving one entry per CDR3 protein. In the table there are around 13,000 distinct CDR3 sequences, under 20% of which are singletons. Sequenced: naive CD8+ T cells from blood, with Jurkat cell RNA spiked in. Subset meaning: FACS-sorted CD8+CD4-CCR7+CD45RA+ naive T cells. These receptors were collected from a human donor in good health. Some libraries in this study had Jurkat cell RNA spiked in.

Remarks on this clonotype: A single base separates this from a much larger clone, so it may be a read error. The chain joins TRBV6-4 to TRBJ1-2; possibly TRBD1 for D (6 bases). Germline V gene lookup returns CDR1 MRHNA and CDR2 SNTAGT. The CDR3 has 14 residues. As DNA, the CDR3 is TGTGCCAGCAGTAACGGGACAAGTCTCTATGGCTACATCTTC. Its translation: CASSNGTSLYGYIF.

To note about this clonotype: A much larger clone lies one base from this, so it may be a read error. The rearrangement links TRBV21-1 to TRBJ1-4. TRBV21-1 is described as a pseudogene. The CDR3 sequence is 15 residues long. The chain's CDR3 is CASSRWPIANEKLFF. CDR3 bases: TGTGCCAGCAGCAGGTGGCCGATTGCTAATGAAAAACTGTTTTTT.

This clonotype was found many times. The chain is built from TRBV4-3 and TRBJ2-7; TRBD2 aligns across 12 bases. The CDR3 covers 16 residues. Trimming took 2 bases from V and 2 from J; bases not matched to a gene: 4. Germline CDR1 and CDR2: LGHNA and YSLEER. CDR3 in amino acids: CASSQRLAGATYEQYF. Here the CDR3 DNA reads TGCGCCAGCAGCCAAAGACTAGCGGGAGCCACCTACGAGCAGTACTTC.

This clonotype was detected ten times or more. This chain joins TRBV6-1 and TRBJ2-7, with D tentatively TRBD2 (6 bases). The CDR3 extends over 15 amino acids. The germline V gene has CDR1 MNHNS and CDR2 SASEGT. With 1 base removed from V and 0 bases from J, the gap between germline ends came to 10 bases. The CDR3 nucleotides are TGTGCCAGCAGTGAAGTTGACGGGAGCTCCTACGAGCAGTACTTC. This gives the protein CASSEVDGSSYEQYF.

This clonotype is categorized as medium-sized. The V and J genes are TRBV7-3 and TRBJ2-3, with 9 bases fitting TRBD2. CDR1 and CDR2 (germline): SGHTA, FQGTGA. V was clipped by 2 bases and J by 1 base; unmatched bases: 4. The CDR3 runs to 16 residues. CDR3 amino acids: CASSLSASGGTDTQYF. The CDR3 nucleotides read TGTGCCAGCAGCTTATCGGCTAGCGGGGGCACAGATACGCAGTATTTT.

This clonotype showed up many times. The chain recombines TRBV11-2 with TRBJ2-3, with D unclear. Between the trimmed V and J ends, which lost 5 bases and 8 bases, there was a span of 17 bases. The CDR3 runs 14 residues. Germline CDR1 is SGHAT and CDR2 is FQNNGV. The CDR3 region is CASSPPSPSPTQYF. CDR3 coding DNA: TGTGCCAGCAGCCCCCCTTCGCCGTCCCCTACGCAGTATTTT. Looking up the rest from reference TRBV11-2 and TRBJ2-3 gives the full variable domain: EAGVAQSPRYKIIEKRQSVAFWCNPISGHATLYWYQQILGQGPKLLIQFQNNGVVDDSQLPKDRFSAERLKGVDSTLKIQPAKLEDSAVYLCASSPPSPSPTQYFGPGTRLTVL.

By share of the sample, this clonotype is medium-sized. The chain combines TRBV13 with TRBJ2-1; D gene unclear. The ends were cut back, 4 bases at V and 4 bases at J, with 23 bases in the middle. The length of the CDR3 is 18 residues. Germline V CDR1 and CDR2: PRHDT, FYEKMQ (reference sequence). This CDR3 reads CASSSSLVRLSVYNEQFF. The DNA of the CDR3 is TGTGCCAGCAGCTCCTCCCTGGTCCGGTTGTCAGTATACAATGAGCAGTTCTTC.